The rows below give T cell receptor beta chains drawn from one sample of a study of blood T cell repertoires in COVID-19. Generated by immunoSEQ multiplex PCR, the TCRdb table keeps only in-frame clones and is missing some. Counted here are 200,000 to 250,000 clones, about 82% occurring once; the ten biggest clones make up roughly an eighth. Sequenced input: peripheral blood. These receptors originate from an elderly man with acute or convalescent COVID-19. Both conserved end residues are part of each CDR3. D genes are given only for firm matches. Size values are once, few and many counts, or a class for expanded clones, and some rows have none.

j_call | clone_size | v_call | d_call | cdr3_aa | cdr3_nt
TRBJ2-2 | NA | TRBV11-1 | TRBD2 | CASSLSGLAGAGELFF | TGTGCCAGCAGCTTATCGGGGCTAGCGGGAGCCGGGGAGCTGTTTTTT
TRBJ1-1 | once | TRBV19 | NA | CASSTQVVQGNTEAFF | TGTGCCAGTAGTACCCAGGTTGTCCAAGGGAACACTGAAGCTTTCTTT
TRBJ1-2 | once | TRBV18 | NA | CASSPSGYGYTF | TGTGCCAGCTCACCTTCCGGCTATGGCTACACCTTC
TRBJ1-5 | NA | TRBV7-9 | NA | CASSLRSAGGNQPQHF | TGTGCCAGCAGCTTAAGGTCGGCGGGAGGCAATCAGCCCCAGCATTTT
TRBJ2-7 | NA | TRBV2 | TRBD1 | CASRPTGDSEQYF | TGTGCCAGCAGACCGACAGGGGATTCCGAGCAGTACTTC
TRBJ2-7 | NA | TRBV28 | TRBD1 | CASTTRTGAGEQYF | TGTGCCAGCACAACTCGGACAGGGGCGGGGGAGCAGTACTTC
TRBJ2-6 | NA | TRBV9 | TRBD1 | CASSGYTGVSAGANVLTF | TGTGCCAGCAGCGGATATACAGGGGTAAGCGCTGGGGCCAACGTCCTGACTTTC
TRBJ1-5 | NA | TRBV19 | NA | CASTLFHGNQPQHF | TGTGCCAGTACCCTATTCCACGGCAATCAGCCCCAGCATTTT
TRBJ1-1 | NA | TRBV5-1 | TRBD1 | CASKLDRAMNTEAFF | TGCGCCAGCAAACTGGACAGGGCGATGAACACTGAAGCTTTCTTT
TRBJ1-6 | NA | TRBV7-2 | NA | CASSPESSSYNSPLHF | TGTGCCAGCAGCCCAGAGTCTAGCTCCTATAATTCACCCCTCCACTTT
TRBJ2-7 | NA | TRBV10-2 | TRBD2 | CASSESLAGSYEQYF | TGCGCCAGCAGTGAGTCCCTAGCGGGATCGTACGAGCAGTACTTC
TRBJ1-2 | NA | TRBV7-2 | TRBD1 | CASSARQGSYYGYTF | TGTGCCAGCAGCGCCCGACAGGGGTCGTATTATGGCTACACCTTC